This TCR beta chain was captured by sequencing in a study of CXCR3-negative and CXCR3-positive naive CD8 T cells. On this clonotype itself: Its antigen is not identified.

Germline V gene data show CDR1 as MNHEY and CDR2 as SMNVEV (reference sequence). The CDR3 totals 16 residues. The authors made the TRB cDNA libraries by 5' RACE using UMI labels. TCRdb re-called the 5' RACE reads; one entry per CDR3 protein, DNA not given. The sample has around 41,000 distinct CDR3 sequences. Study results and limitations: Similar TRBV-TRBJ usage characterized naive CXCR3-negative and CXCR3-positive cells; memory cells differed.

The chain links TRBV27 to TRBJ2-5; lacking DNA, the TRBD2 call made by TCRdb goes unchecked. Sequencing was done on a sample of memory CD8+ T cells from blood. The TCR originated in a human donor in good health. Some clones in this sample may be carry-over from other donors' samples. CDR3 sequence: CASSFSTSGGEETQYF.